This record covers a single T cell receptor (beta chain). Its matching antigen is unknown. This sample was included in a study of cytomegalovirus exposure and HLA in healthy donors. Profiled with immunoSEQ multiplex PCR; TCRdb holds only in-frame clones, not every one. The table lists over 60,000 clones, 85% to 95% of them singletons. Study-wide results and limits: The authors enumerated 164 TCR beta chains as linked to cytomegalovirus.

The sequencing input was PBMCs. This sequence originates from a man aged 18 to 35 in good health and CMV-seronegative.

The CDR3 here is CASSQGRQGARNEQFF. The CDR3, as DNA: TGCGCCAGCAGCCAAGGACGACAGGGGGCAAGGAATGAGCAGTTCTTC. This chain links TRBV4-1 with TRBJ2-1; 10 positions agree with TRBD1. Germline CDR1 is MGHRA and CDR2 is YSYEKL. The CDR3 is made up of 16 amino acids. V was clipped by 1 base and J by 7 bases; unmatched bases: 7.